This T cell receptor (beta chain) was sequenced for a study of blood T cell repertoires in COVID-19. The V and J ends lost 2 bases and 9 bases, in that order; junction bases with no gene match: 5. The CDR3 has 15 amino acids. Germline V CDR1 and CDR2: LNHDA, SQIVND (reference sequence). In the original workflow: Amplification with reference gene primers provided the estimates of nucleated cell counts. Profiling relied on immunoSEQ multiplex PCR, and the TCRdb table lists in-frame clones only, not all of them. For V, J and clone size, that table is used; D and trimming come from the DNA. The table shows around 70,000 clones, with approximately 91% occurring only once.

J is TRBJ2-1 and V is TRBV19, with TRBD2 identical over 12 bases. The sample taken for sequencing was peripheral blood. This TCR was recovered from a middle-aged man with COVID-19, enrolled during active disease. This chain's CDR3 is CASSIPSGRAPEQFF. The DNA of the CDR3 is TGTGCCAGTAGTATACCTAGCGGGAGGGCCCCTGAGCAGTTCTTC.